This TCR beta chain was captured by sequencing in a study of naive and memory T cell subsets. An equimolar mix of two oligonucleotides served as the beta constant-region primer for TRBC1 and TRBC2. The ligated cDNA underwent four PCR rounds using SP2 and nested alpha and beta constant-region primers. Each CDR3 protein is one row after TCRdb ran MiXCR on the UMI-ligation and nested PCR reads. The data show 98,000 or so distinct CDR3 sequences, around 11% seen once. This clonotype was counted between two and nine times. Its target is unknown. Study-wide findings and caveats: A few larger clonotypes appeared in naive repertoires, especially CD8, possibly memory cells re-expressing CD45RA. Findings for naive and memory subsets could not be checked against ground truth. Gini index rose across naive, CM, EM and EMRA in CD4 and CD8. TCR abundance followed a power law differing between naive and memory subsets.

Cells stained for CD3, CD4, CD8, CD45RA, CD27 and viability were sorted into four CD45RA/CD27 subsets. The ends were cut back, 4 bases at V and 4 bases at J, with 19 bases in the middle. Germline loops: CDR1 MDHEN, CDR2 SYDVKM. The CDR3 contains 16 residues. Source material: naive CD4+ T cells from blood. The TCR was taken from a human donor in good health. This rearrangement joins TRBV28 to TRBJ1-1, with D maybe TRBD1 (5 bases). Here the CDR3 DNA reads TGTGCCAGCAGTTACTCCCAGGGCGCAAGAGGCACTGAAGCTTTCTTT. This encodes CASSYSQGARGTEAFF.